Here is one TCR beta chain with its context. Its antigen is undetermined. This CDR3 contains 12 residues. Germline loops: CDR1 SGDLS, CDR2 YYNGEE. The V end was cut by 0 bases, the J end by 5 bases, with 5 bases between. With 60 Vbeta and 13 Jbeta primers, the PCR was carried out. Authors' methods: A later analysis counted around 80 million unique TCR beta chains, about 11 million shared. Clones were read by immunoSEQ multiplex PCR, and TCRdb kept only the in-frame ones, dropping some. From that table come the V and J calls and clone size; the DNA was used to work out D and trimming. This sample has about 6,600 clones, with 45% to 60% found just once. The source of the sample is a study of cytomegalovirus exposure and HLA in healthy donors. Study observations and caveats: From TCR beta sequences, most subjects' HLA-A and HLA-B alleles were reportedly predicted accurately. Analyses of presence and absence presupposed an approximately uniform sequencing depth across donors. TCR beta V segments were, for the most part, productive about 87% or about 30% of the time in an earlier analysis.

What was sequenced was PBMCs. V gene TRBV9 combines with J gene TRBJ1-1; no clear D. The sequence derives from a man aged 25-40 years in good health and CMV-seropositive. This CDR3 reads CASSVGGTEAFF. CDR3 bases: TGTGCCAGCAGCGTAGGAGGGACTGAAGCTTTCTTT. The full variable domain, completed using reference TRBV9 and TRBJ1-1, is DSGVTQTPKHLITATGQRVTLRCSPRSGDLSVYWYQQSLDQGLQFLIQYYNGEERAKGNILERFSAQQFPDLHSELNLSSLELGDSALYFCASSVGGTEAFFGQGTRLTVV.